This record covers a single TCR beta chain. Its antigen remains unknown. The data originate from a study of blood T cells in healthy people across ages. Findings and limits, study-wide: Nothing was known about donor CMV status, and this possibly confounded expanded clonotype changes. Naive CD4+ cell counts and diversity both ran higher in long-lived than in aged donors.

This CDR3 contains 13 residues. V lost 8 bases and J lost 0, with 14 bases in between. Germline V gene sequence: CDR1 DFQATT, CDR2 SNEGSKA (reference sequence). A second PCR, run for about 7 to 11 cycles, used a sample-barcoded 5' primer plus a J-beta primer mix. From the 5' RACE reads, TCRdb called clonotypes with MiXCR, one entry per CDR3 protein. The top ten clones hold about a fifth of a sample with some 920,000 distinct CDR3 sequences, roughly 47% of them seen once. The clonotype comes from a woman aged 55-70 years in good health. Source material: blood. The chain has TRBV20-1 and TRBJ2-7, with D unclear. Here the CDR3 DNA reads TGCAGTCCCCTACCGACAATCTCCTACGAGCAGTACTTC. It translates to CSPLPTISYEQYF.